This TCR beta chain was identified during a study of cytomegalovirus exposure and HLA in healthy donors. The PCR contained 60 Vbeta and 13 Jbeta primers. Generated by immunoSEQ multiplex PCR, the TCRdb table keeps only in-frame clones and is missing some. The sample includes under 200,000 clones, roughly 82% of them seen just once. This CDR3 has 15 residues. In germline, CDR1 is SGHRS, CDR2 YFSETQ. About this clone itself: Germline and junction disagree at one end, which may indicate a read error.

Source material: PBMCs. The receptor was isolated from a woman aged 45-59 years in good health and CMV-seropositive. The V and J genes are TRBV5-1 and TRBJ1-6; no definite D call. CDR3 residues: CANSSGWGATSPLHF. The CDR3 bases are TGCGCCAACAGCTCCGGTTGGGGAGCTACTTCACCCCTCCACTTT.